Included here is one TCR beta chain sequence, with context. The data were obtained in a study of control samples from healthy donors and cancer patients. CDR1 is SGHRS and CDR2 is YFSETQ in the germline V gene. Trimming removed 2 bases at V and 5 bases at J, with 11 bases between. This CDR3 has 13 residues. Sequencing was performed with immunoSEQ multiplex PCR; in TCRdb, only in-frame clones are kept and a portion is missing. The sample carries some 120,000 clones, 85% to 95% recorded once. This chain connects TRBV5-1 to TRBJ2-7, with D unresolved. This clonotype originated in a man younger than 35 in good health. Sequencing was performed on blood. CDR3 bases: TGCGCCAGCAGCTTACTACAAGGACACGAGCAGTACTTC. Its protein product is CASSLLQGHEQYF.